These T cell receptor beta chains were read from a single sample in a study of vaccination and CD4 T cells after COVID-19. In TCRdb, the PCR reads were re-called with MiXCR into one record per CDR3 protein. Of approximately 12,000 distinct CDR3 sequences in the sample, roughly 30% are singletons; the top ten hold 34%. No antigens are known for them. The source material was CD4+ T cells from blood, cultured in vitro, sampled before SARS-CoV-2 vaccination. These receptors came from a human donor who received a COVID-19 vaccine. The CDR3 runs from the conserved cysteine through the conserved F or W. The D gene is left open where the match is weak. Size is omitted from some rows. Given values are once, few, many or a class for expanded clones.

clone_size: -
j_call: TRBJ2-7
d_call: -
v_call: TRBV20-1
cdr3_aa: CSAARLVSPEQYF
cdr3_nt: TGCAGTGCCGCGAGGTTAGTTTCCCCCGAGCAGTACTTC

clone_size: -
j_call: TRBJ1-1
d_call: -
v_call: TRBV5-1
cdr3_aa: CASSLLPGNTEAFF
cdr3_nt: TGCGCCAGCAGCTTGTTACCGGGGAACACTGAAGCTTTCTTT

clone_size: -
j_call: TRBJ2-1
d_call: -
v_call: TRBV27
cdr3_aa: CASSLVGQYNEQFF
cdr3_nt: TGTGCCAGCAGTTTAGTTGGACAGTACAATGAGCAGTTCTTC

clone_size: -
j_call: TRBJ2-5
d_call: -
v_call: TRBV20-1
cdr3_aa: CSASLETQYF
cdr3_nt: TGCAGTGCTAGTTTAGAGACCCAGTACTTC

clone_size: -
j_call: TRBJ1-6
d_call: TRBD1
v_call: TRBV25-1
cdr3_aa: CASSEMDRALYNSPLDF
cdr3_nt: TGTGCCAGCAGTGAAATGGACAGGGCCCTCTATAATTCACCCCTCGACTTT

clone_size: -
j_call: TRBJ2-7
d_call: -
v_call: TRBV11-3
cdr3_aa: CASSIQGGVGALREQYF
cdr3_nt: TGTGCCAGCAGCATACAGGGGGGGGTCGGCGCTTTACGGGAGCAGTACTTC

clone_size: few
j_call: TRBJ1-6
d_call: -
v_call: TRBV27
cdr3_aa: CASSPKTFENSPLHF
cdr3_nt: TGTGCCAGCAGTCCGAAGACATTTGAGAATTCACCCCTCCACTTT

clone_size: -
j_call: TRBJ2-6
d_call: -
v_call: TRBV7-9
cdr3_aa: CASSLGQGVSGANVLTF
cdr3_nt: TGTGCCAGCAGCCTGGGGCAGGGAGTCTCTGGGGCCAACGTCCTGACTTTC

clone_size: -
j_call: TRBJ1-2
d_call: -
v_call: TRBV6-5
cdr3_aa: CASSYSRGRGDYGYTF
cdr3_nt: TGTGCCAGCAGTTACTCAAGGGGTAGGGGCGACTATGGCTACACCTTC

clone_size: medium-sized
j_call: TRBJ1-5
d_call: -
v_call: TRBV6-1
cdr3_aa: CASSDLGRRSNQPQHF
cdr3_nt: TGTGCCAGCAGTGACCTGGGACGGCGGAGCAATCAGCCCCAGCATTTT

clone_size: few
j_call: TRBJ1-3
d_call: -
v_call: TRBV6-1
cdr3_aa: CASSENSGGGGNTIYF
cdr3_nt: TGTGCCAGCAGTGAAAACTCCGGGGGAGGTGGAAACACCATATATTTT

clone_size: few
j_call: TRBJ2-7
d_call: TRBD1
v_call: TRBV15
cdr3_aa: CATSRQSTGSYEQYF
cdr3_nt: TGTGCCACCAGCAGACAATCGACAGGGTCCTACGAGCAGTACTTC

clone_size: -
j_call: TRBJ2-3
d_call: TRBD1
v_call: TRBV5-6
cdr3_aa: CASSFRGRGTDTQYF
cdr3_nt: TGTGCCAGCAGCTTTAGGGGGCGAGGCACAGATACGCAGTATTTT

clone_size: -
j_call: TRBJ2-7
d_call: TRBD1
v_call: TRBV29-1
cdr3_aa: CSVYILTGKERSSYEQYF
cdr3_nt: TGCAGCGTTTATATCCTGACAGGGAAAGAAAGGAGCTCCTACGAGCAGTACTTC

clone_size: -
j_call: TRBJ2-1
d_call: TRBD2
v_call: TRBV12-3/TRBV12-4
cdr3_aa: CASTKPTGLAGVDEQFF
cdr3_nt: TGTGCCAGCACTAAACCGACGGGACTAGCGGGGGTTGATGAGCAGTTCTTC

clone_size: -
j_call: TRBJ2-3
d_call: -
v_call: TRBV19
cdr3_aa: CASSIGDHTDTQYF
cdr3_nt: TGTGCCAGTAGTATTGGTGACCACACAGATACGCAGTATTTT

clone_size: few
j_call: TRBJ2-7
d_call: -
v_call: TRBV21-1
cdr3_aa: CASSKDKTGGRFTYEQYF
cdr3_nt: TGTGCCAGCAGCAAAGATAAGACAGGGGGCCGGTTCACCTACGAGCAGTACTTC

clone_size: -
j_call: TRBJ1-1
d_call: TRBD1
v_call: TRBV6-5
cdr3_aa: CASSYDRVTEAFF
cdr3_nt: TGTGCCAGCAGTTACGACAGGGTTACTGAAGCTTTCTTT

clone_size: few
j_call: TRBJ1-6
d_call: -
v_call: TRBV14
cdr3_aa: CASSPLQGDNSPLHF
cdr3_nt: TGTGCCAGCAGCCCCCTTCAGGGAGATAATTCACCCCTCCACTTT

clone_size: medium-sized
j_call: TRBJ2-3
d_call: TRBD2
v_call: TRBV20-1
cdr3_aa: CSAIKAGGLADTQYF
cdr3_nt: TGCAGTGCTATTAAGGCGGGGGGGCTCGCAGATACGCAGTATTTT

clone_size: few
j_call: TRBJ1-5
d_call: TRBD1
v_call: TRBV7-9
cdr3_aa: CASSLARRQGGIWQPQHF
cdr3_nt: TGTGCCAGCAGCTTAGCCCGACGACAGGGTGGGATTTGGCAGCCCCAGCATTTT

clone_size: few
j_call: TRBJ2-7
d_call: TRBD2
v_call: TRBV6-5
cdr3_aa: CASSYSSGGTYEQYF
cdr3_nt: TGTGCCAGCAGTTACTCTAGCGGGGGGACCTACGAGCAGTACTTC